Shown below are 2 T cell receptor beta chains from a single sample sequenced in a study of identical twins. TCRdb analysed the 5' RACE reads with MiXCR anew, one entry per CDR3 protein. This sample carries roughly 150,000 distinct CDR3 sequences, 3% to 4% of them seen once, and the ten largest clones take 8% to 8.5%. What was sequenced was memory T cells sorted from blood. These receptors were collected from a man younger than 35 in good health.

This clonotype was detected many times. The CDR3 loop reads CASSLEDYFGSGNTIYF. The CDR3 nucleotides are TGTGCCAGCAGTTTAGAAGATTACTTTGGTTCTGGAAACACCATATATTTT. V gene TRBV27 combines with J gene TRBJ1-3; D ambiguous. Trimming stripped 2 bases from V and 1 base from J, with 15 bases between. CDR1 MNHEY and CDR2 SMNVEV come from the germline V gene (reference sequence). The CDR3 runs to 17 residues.

V usage is TRBV7-9 and J usage is TRBJ2-7; 9 nucleotides agree with TRBD1. The CDR3 totals 13 residues. Germline V gene lookup returns CDR1 SEHNR and CDR2 FQNEAQ (reference sequence). Trimming removed 9 bases from V and 0 bases from J; junction bases left unmatched: 3. CDR3 protein: CASGTGTSYEQYF. In DNA form, the CDR3 reads TGTGCCAGTGGGACAGGGACCTCCTACGAGCAGTACTTC.